The source of this TCR beta chain is a study of metastatic and nonmetastatic thyroid tumors (dated by TCRdb to 2019 to 2021). With regard to the full study: The researchers compared repertoires between peripheral blood samples and tumor or nodule tissue samples from patients with malignant or benign thyroid disease. Overall results and qualifications from the work: In both blood and tumor samples, TCR beta diversity was reported to be significantly higher in malignant tumors than in benign nodules.

Before undergoing thyroid surgery, none of the patients had been given any kind of treatment. Using T-cell receptor beta sequencing, the study looked back at clinical samples from patients collected from about 2012 to 2018. Looking up the germline V gene yields CDR1 SGHDT and CDR2 YYEEEE. V is cut back by 4 bases and J by 1 base, with 9 bases in the junction unmatched. The CDR3, from cysteine to phenylalanine, totals 16 residues. Of the read, only the CDR3 DNA is kept; its 48 bases are in frame from base 1. This clone was recorded a few times. Its antigen is not yet known. Base qualities are not recorded, but no much larger clone differs from it by a single base. Libraries came from PCR. The instrument was an Illumina HiSeq 4000. High-throughput sequencing was used to profile the TCR beta-chain CDR3 region of every patient. The paper's data handling went like this. Drawing on CDR3 differences between clinicopathological groups, the researchers built a classifier meant to tell apart patients with distant-metastatic papillary thyroid cancer. To measure repertoire diversity the researchers used the Shannon index, while the Morisita-Horn index served to gauge how similar the tumor and blood repertoires were. In TCRdb, the public reads were trimmed at Q25 with fastp and aligned with MiXCR, with productive beta chains retained. For this entry, the V and J calls and clone size follow TCRdb and not the study's own pipeline. The sample table records about 16,000 clones; roughly 25% of these occur just once. Clones ranked in the top ten supply approximately 8% of the sample.

What was sequenced was tumor tissue. This sequence originates from a female donor with papillary thyroid cancer or a benign thyroid nodule (not recorded which). Some clones in this sample may be carry-over from other donors' samples. The V and J segments used are TRBV5-6 and TRBJ2-7, with 9 central nucleotides matching TRBD1. The CDR3 region: CASSRSWGTGSYEQYF. The base sequence is TGTGCCAGCAGCCGATCCTGGGGGACAGGGTCCTACGAGCAGTACTTC.